The rows below give T cell receptor beta chains drawn from one sample of a study of blood T cell repertoires in COVID-19. TCRdb's table, derived via immunoSEQ multiplex PCR, lists solely in-frame clones and lacks some. This repertoire shows a few hundred thousand clones, around nine tenths found once; its top ten account for over 4.5%. Sequences were obtained from PBMCs or T cells enriched from blood (not recorded which). The receptors shown here come from a man between 25 and 39 years old who had recovered from COVID-19. The CDR3 runs from the conserved cysteine through the conserved F or W. A D gene is named only where the DNA matches it firmly. Clone size, where shown, is once, few, many, or a class for clones that have expanded.

D gene	J gene	V gene	clone size	CDR3 DNA	CDR3 protein
TRBD1	TRBJ2-7	TRBV15	-	TGTGCCACCAGCAGAGATCAAGTCACAGGGGGCTACGAGCAGTACTTC	CATSRDQVTGGYEQYF
TRBD1	TRBJ1-1	TRBV7-8	-	TGTGCCAGCAGCCAAGACAGGGGGAACACTGAAGCTTTCTTT	CASSQDRGNTEAFF
TRBD1	TRBJ2-1	TRBV3-1/TRBV3-2	-	TGTGCCAGCACGTGGACAGGGTCGAGGAATGAGCAGTTCTTC	CASTWTGSRNEQFF
-	TRBJ2-7	TRBV4-2	-	TGTGCCAGCAGCCAGGAAACAGGGAACGAGCAGTACTTC	CASSQETGNEQYF
-	TRBJ2-1	TRBV7-9	once	TGTGCCAGCAGCTACCTTTGGACTTCTTCCTACAATGAGCAGTTCTTC	CASSYLWTSSYNEQFF
-	TRBJ1-6	TRBV15	-	TGTGCCACCAGCAGAGATGGGGGGGGGACTAATTCACCCCTCCACTTT	CATSRDGGGTNSPLHF
-	TRBJ2-1	TRBV9	-	TGTGCCAGCAGCGTAACAGGCAACAATGAGCAGTTCTTC	CASSVTGNNEQFF
-	TRBJ1-1	TRBV15	-	TGTGCCACCAGCAGCCATAGGGGGAACACTGAAGCTTTCTTT	CATSSHRGNTEAFF
-	TRBJ1-6	TRBV28	-	TGTGCCAGCAGTCCCCGGAGGGGCACTAATTCACCCCTCCACTTT	CASSPRRGTNSPLHF
-	TRBJ2-2	TRBV19	-	TGTGCCAGTAGTATTCTGCGGGCCGGGGAGCTGTTTTTT	CASSILRAGELFF
TRBD1	TRBJ2-7	TRBV5-1	-	TGCGCCAGCAGCTCCTCCGGGACAGGGGTAAACGAGCAGTACTTC	CASSSSGTGVNEQYF
TRBD1	TRBJ1-2	TRBV6-5	-	TGTGCCAGCAGAACTACAGGGGAAAAGAACTATGGCTACACCTTC	CASRTTGEKNYGYTF
TRBD1	TRBJ2-7	TRBV19	-	TGTGCCAGTAGTATAGATCCCGGACAGGGGCAGTACTTC	CASSIDPGQGQYF
TRBD1	TRBJ2-7	TRBV11-2	-	TGTGCCAGCATCAACAGGGGCGAGTCGGCCTACGAGCAGTACTTC	CASINRGESAYEQYF
-	TRBJ1-2	TRBV6-1	-	TGTGCCAGCAGTGAAGCATTTAGAGGGTGGGGCTACACCTTC	CASSEAFRGWGYTF
-	TRBJ2-7	TRBV7-8	-	TGTGCCAGCAGCCCAGGGGCAGTCACCTACGAGCAGTACTTC	CASSPGAVTYEQYF
TRBD1	TRBJ1-5	TRBV4-2	-	TGTGCCAGCAGCCGCGGACAGGGCGGCCAGCCCCAGCATTTT	CASSRGQGGQPQHF
TRBD1	TRBJ1-2	TRBV19	-	TGTGCCAGTAGTGGGCTCAGGGGGGACTATGGCTACACCTTC	CASSGLRGDYGYTF
-	TRBJ1-2	TRBV2	-	TGTGCCAGCAGACAGGGCTACGCTGGCTACACCTTC	CASRQGYAGYTF
-	TRBJ1-5	TRBV10-2	few	TGCGCCAGCAGGGGCGGGGGCAATCAGCCCCAGCATTTT	CASRGGGNQPQHF
TRBD2	TRBJ2-7	TRBV30	-	TGTGCCTGGAAGTCTCGACTAGCCCCCTACGAGCAGTACTTC	CAWKSRLAPYEQYF
-	TRBJ1-2	TRBV29-1	-	TGCAGCGCGAGTCCCAGGGTCGTGGACTATGGCTACACCTTC	CSASPRVVDYGYTF
-	TRBJ1-2	TRBV4-1	-	TGCGCCAGCAGCCCGACACAAGCTAACTATGGCTACACCTTC	CASSPTQANYGYTF
TRBD1	TRBJ1-6	TRBV9	few	TGTGCCAGTCGACCCGGGACAGAGAATTCACCCCTCCACTTT	CASRPGTENSPLHF
-	TRBJ1-6	TRBV5-1	once	TGCGCCAGCAGCGAGGGAAAGGCCTATAATTCACCCCTCCACTTT	CASSEGKAYNSPLHF
-	TRBJ2-5	TRBV13	-	TGTGCCAGCAGCTTCGGGACTTTGCAAGAGACCCAGTACTTC	CASSFGTLQETQYF
-	TRBJ2-3	TRBV28	-	TGTGCCAGCAGTTTGACAGGTTCTAGCACAGATACGCAGTATTTT	CASSLTGSSTDTQYF
-	TRBJ2-1	TRBV7-8	-	TGTGCCAGCAGCCCCACGTCGGGGGGCCTCACCTACAATGAGCAGTTCTTC	CASSPTSGGLTYNEQFF
-	TRBJ2-7	TRBV11-2	-	TGTGCCAGCAGCCCGGGGACAAACTACGAGCAGTACTTC	CASSPGTNYEQYF
TRBD2	TRBJ2-3	TRBV9	-	TGTGCCAGCAGCGTTACTAGCGGGGGCACAGATACGCAGTATTTT	CASSVTSGGTDTQYF
-	TRBJ2-7	TRBV2	-	TGTGCCAGCAGTGTCTGTTCCGGGTGCGAGCAGTACTTC	CASSVCSGCEQYF
-	TRBJ2-5	TRBV29-1	-	TGCAGCGTGTTTACCAGAGACAGAAAAGAGACCCAGTACTTC	CSVFTRDRKETQYF
TRBD2	TRBJ2-5	TRBV5-4	-	TGTGCCAGCAGCCGCCTACTAGCGGGGGTGACCCAAGAGACCCAGTACTTC	CASSRLLAGVTQETQYF
-	TRBJ2-3	TRBV21-1	-	TGTGCCAGCAGCAAAATCCCCGGGAGAGATACGCAGTATTTT	CASSKIPGRDTQYF
TRBD1	TRBJ1-2	TRBV30	few	TGTGCCTGGAGTGCCAGGGGGCCAGACTATGGCTACACCTTC	CAWSARGPDYGYTF
TRBD1	TRBJ2-5	TRBV28	-	TGTGCCAGCAGTTTGCAAGGGGGCGAAGAGACCCAGTACTTC	CASSLQGGEETQYF
-	TRBJ1-4	TRBV21-1	-	TGTGCCAGCAGCACCGGACAGGGAGCACGTAATGAAAAACTGTTTTTT	CASSTGQGARNEKLFF
-	TRBJ2-7	TRBV9	-	TGTGCCAGCAGCGTAGAGGCAGGAAGTTTCCCCTACGAGCAGTACTTC	CASSVEAGSFPYEQYF
TRBD2	TRBJ2-1	TRBV28	-	TGTGCCAGCACCCTGGGACTAGCGGGGGGGACTGAGCAGTTCTTC	CASTLGLAGGTEQFF
TRBD1	TRBJ2-7	TRBV27	-	TGTGCCAGCAGCCCGGGGACAGGGCTCGACGAGCAGTACTTC	CASSPGTGLDEQYF
TRBD2	TRBJ2-7	TRBV6-6	-	TGTGCCAGCAATAGCGGGGGGCCCCCCTACGAGCAGTACTTC	CASNSGGPPYEQYF
TRBD1	TRBJ1-2	TRBV5-1	-	TGCGCCAGCAGTCTTGACAGGGGAGGTTTAGGGGTCTATGGCTACACCTTC	CASSLDRGGLGVYGYTF
-	TRBJ2-5	TRBV3-1/TRBV3-2	-	TGTGCCAGCAGCCAAGATCTGGTGGAATTGGAGGAGACCCAGTACTTC	CASSQDLVELEETQYF
-	TRBJ2-2	TRBV29-1	-	TGCAGCGTTACGACAGTGGGGGAGCTGTTTTTT	CSVTTVGELFF
-	TRBJ1-2	TRBV14	-	TGTGCCAGCAGCCAAGGGGGACACCCTATTTCTAACTATGGCTACACCTTC	CASSQGGHPISNYGYTF
-	TRBJ2-2	TRBV30	-	TGTGCCTGGAGCGGTAGGCAGGGCATCACCGGGGAGCTGTTTTTT	CAWSGRQGITGELFF
TRBD1	TRBJ1-2	TRBV18	few	TGTGCCAGCTCATCCCGGGACAGGGTCTATGGCTACACCTTC	CASSSRDRVYGYTF
TRBD2	TRBJ2-2	TRBV10-2	-	TGCGCCAGCAGTGACACTAGCGGCTCGACCGGGGAGCTGTTTTTT	CASSDTSGSTGELFF
TRBD1	TRBJ1-1	TRBV2	once	TGTGCCAGCATTTCAGGGGGTTTGAACACTGAAGCTTTCTTT	CASISGGLNTEAFF
TRBD1	TRBJ1-6	TRBV3-1/TRBV3-2	once	TGTGCCAGCAGCCAAGATGGGACAGGGGACTCACCCCTCCACTTT	CASSQDGTGDSPLHF
-	TRBJ1-4	TRBV19	-	TGTGCCAGTAGTCGGGACTCTGGTGGTGAAAAACTGTTTTTT	CASSRDSGGEKLFF
-	TRBJ1-1	TRBV27	-	TGTGCCAGCAGTTTATCGGGCAGCCCCAACGAAGCTTTCTTT	CASSLSGSPNEAFF
TRBD2	TRBJ2-3	TRBV4-1	-	TGCGCCAGCAGCCAACCGGGACTAGCGGGCGCTAGCACAGATACGCAGTATTTT	CASSQPGLAGASTDTQYF